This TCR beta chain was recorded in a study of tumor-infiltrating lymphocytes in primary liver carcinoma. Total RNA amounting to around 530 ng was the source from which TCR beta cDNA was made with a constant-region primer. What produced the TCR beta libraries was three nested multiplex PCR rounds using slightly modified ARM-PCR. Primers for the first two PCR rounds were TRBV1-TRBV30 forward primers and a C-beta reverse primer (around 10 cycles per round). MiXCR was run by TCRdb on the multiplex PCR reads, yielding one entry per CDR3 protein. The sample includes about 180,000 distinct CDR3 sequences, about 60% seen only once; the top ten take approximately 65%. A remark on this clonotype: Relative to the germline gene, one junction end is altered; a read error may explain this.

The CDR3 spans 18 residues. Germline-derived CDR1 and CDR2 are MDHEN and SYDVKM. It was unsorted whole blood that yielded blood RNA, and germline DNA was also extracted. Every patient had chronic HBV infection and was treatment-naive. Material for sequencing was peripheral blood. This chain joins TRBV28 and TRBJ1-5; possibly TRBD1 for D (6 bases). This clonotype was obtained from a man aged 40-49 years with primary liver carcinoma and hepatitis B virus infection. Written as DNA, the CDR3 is TGTGCCTGCAGTTTAAAGGTATTAAGGGGGGCCGGTGGTCAGCCCCAGCATTTT. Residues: CACSLKVLRGAGGQPQHF.